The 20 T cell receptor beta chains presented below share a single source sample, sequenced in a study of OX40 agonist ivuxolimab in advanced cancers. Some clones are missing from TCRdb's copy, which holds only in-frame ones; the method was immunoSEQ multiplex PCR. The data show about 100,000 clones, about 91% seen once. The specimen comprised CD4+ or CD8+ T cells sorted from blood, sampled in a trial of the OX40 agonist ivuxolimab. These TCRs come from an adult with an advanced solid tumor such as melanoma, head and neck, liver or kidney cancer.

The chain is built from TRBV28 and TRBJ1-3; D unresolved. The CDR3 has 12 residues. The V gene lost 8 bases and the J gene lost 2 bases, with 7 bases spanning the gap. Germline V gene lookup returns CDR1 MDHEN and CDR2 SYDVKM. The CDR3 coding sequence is TGTGCCAGCGGATTAACTGGAAACACCATATATTTT. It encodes CASGLTGNTIYF. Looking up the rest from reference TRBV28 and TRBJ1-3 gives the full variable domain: DVKVTQSSRYLVKRTGEKVFLECVQDMDHENMFWYRQDPGLGLRLIYFSYDVKMKEKGDIPEGYSVSREKKERFSLILESASTNQTSMYLCASGLTGNTIYFGEGSWLTVV.

CDR3 in DNA: TGCGCCAGCAGCTTGGCGGCAGGGGGCTACGAGCAGTACTTC. It translates to CASSLAAGGYEQYF. The J gene is TRBJ2-7, the V gene TRBV5-1, with TRBD1 matching 7 bases. Germline-derived CDR1 and CDR2 are SGHRS and YFSETQ. The CDR3 length is 14 residues. V gave up 0 bases and J gave up 3 bases; unmatched junction bases: 3. Based on the CDR3 plus reference TRBV5-1 and TRBJ2-7, the full variable domain is KAGVTQTPRYLIKTRGQQVTLSCSPISGHRSVSWYQQTPGQGLQFLFEYFSETQRNKGNFPGRFSGRQFSNSRSEMNVSTLELGDSALYLCASSLAAGGYEQYFGPGTRLTVT.

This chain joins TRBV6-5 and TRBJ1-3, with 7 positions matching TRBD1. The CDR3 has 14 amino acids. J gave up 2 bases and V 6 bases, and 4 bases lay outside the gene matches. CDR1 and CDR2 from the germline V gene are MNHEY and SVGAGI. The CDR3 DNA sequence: TGTGCCAGCAGCACAACAGGGGCTGGAAACACCATATATTTT. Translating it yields CASSTTGAGNTIYF.

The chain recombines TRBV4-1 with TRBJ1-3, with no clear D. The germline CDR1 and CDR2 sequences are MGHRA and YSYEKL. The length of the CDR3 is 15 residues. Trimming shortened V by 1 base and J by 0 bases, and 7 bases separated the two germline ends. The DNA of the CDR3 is TGCGCCAGCAGCCAAGCAGGTCTCTCTGGAAACACCATATATTTT. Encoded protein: CASSQAGLSGNTIYF.

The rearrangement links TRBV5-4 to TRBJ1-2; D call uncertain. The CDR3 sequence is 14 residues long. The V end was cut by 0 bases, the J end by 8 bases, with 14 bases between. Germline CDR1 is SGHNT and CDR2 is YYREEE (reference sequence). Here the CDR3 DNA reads TGTGCCAGCAGCTTGGAAGGGATCGCAGGAGGCTACACCTTC. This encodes CASSLEGIAGGYTF.

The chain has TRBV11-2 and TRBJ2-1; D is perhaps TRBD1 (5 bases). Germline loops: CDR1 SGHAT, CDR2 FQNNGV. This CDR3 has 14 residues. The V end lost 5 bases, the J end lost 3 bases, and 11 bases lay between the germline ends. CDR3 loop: CASSPHRYYNEQFF. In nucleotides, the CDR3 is TGTGCCAGCAGCCCCCACAGGTACTACAATGAGCAGTTCTTC. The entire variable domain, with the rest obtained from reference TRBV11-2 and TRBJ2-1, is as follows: EAGVAQSPRYKIIEKRQSVAFWCNPISGHATLYWYQQILGQGPKLLIQFQNNGVVDDSQLPKDRFSAERLKGVDSTLKIQPAKLEDSAVYLCASSPHRYYNEQFFGPGTRLTVL.

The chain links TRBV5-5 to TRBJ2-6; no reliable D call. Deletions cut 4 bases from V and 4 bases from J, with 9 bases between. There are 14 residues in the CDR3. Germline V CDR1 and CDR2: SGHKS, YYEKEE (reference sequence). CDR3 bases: TGTGCCAGCAGCCACGTGAAGGGGGCCAACGTCCTGACTTTC. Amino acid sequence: CASSHVKGANVLTF.

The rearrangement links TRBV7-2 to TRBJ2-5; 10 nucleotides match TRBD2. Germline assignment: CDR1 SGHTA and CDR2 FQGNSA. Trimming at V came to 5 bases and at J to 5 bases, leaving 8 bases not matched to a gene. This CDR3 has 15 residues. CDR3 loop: CASSPGLAGAETQYF. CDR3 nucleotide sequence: TGTGCCAGCAGCCCTGGGCTAGCGGGAGCCGAGACCCAGTACTTC.

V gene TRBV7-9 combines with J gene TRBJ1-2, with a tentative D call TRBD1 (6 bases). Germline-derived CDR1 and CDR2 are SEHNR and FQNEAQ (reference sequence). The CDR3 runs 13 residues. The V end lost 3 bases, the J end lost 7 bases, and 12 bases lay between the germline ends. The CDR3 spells CASSFQGQSGYTF. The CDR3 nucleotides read TGTGCCAGCAGCTTCCAGGGGCAGAGTGGCTACACCTTC.

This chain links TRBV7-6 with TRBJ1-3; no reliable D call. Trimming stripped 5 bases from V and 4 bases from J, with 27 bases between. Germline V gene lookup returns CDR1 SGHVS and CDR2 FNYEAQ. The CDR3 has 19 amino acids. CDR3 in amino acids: CASSQTLETLLSRGNTIYF. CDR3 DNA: TGTGCCAGCAGCCAGACATTGGAGACTCTCCTCTCCCGAGGAAACACCATATATTTT. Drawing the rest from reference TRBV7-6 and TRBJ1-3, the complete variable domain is GAGVSQSPRYKVTKRGQDVALRCDPISGHVSLYWYRQALGQGPEFLTYFNYEAQQDKSGLPNDRFSAERPEGSISTLTIQRTEQRDSAMYRCASSQTLETLLSRGNTIYFGEGSWLTVV.

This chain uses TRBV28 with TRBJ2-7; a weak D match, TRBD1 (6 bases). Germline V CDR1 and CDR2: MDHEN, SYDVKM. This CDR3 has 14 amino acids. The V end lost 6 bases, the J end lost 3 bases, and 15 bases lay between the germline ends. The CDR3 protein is CASRDRDTYYEQYF. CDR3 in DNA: TGTGCCAGCAGGGACCGGGACACCTACTACGAGCAGTACTTC.

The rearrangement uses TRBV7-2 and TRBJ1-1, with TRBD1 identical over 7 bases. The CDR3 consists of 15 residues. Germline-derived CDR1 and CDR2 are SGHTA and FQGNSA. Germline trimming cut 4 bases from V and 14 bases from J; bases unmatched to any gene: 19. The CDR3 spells CASSSRGTELVRFFF. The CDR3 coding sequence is TGTGCCAGCAGCTCCCGGGGGACAGAGCTTGTTCGTTTCTTCTTT.

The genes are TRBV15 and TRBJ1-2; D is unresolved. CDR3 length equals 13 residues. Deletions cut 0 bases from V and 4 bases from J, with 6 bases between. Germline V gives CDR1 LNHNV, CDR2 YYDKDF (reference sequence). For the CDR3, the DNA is TGTGCCACCAGCAGAGAGGCGGCCTATGGCTACACCTTC. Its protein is CATSREAAYGYTF.

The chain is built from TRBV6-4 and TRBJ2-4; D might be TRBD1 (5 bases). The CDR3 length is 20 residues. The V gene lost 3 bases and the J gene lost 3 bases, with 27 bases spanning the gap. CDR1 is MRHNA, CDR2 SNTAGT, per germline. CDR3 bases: TGTGCCAGCAGTGAACGGCTGGACATGATTATCAGGATATTCAAAAACATTCAGTACTTC. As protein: CASSERLDMIIRIFKNIQYF.

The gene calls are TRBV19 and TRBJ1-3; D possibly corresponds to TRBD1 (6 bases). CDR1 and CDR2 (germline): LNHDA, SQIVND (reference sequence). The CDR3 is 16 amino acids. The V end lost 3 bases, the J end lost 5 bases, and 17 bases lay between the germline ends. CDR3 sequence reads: CASSIPGTQKRNTIYF. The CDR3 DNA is TGTGCCAGTAGTATCCCCGGGACACAAAAGAGAAACACCATATATTTT.

The chain's CDR3 is CASSDRDIRAFF. The CDR3 nucleotides are TGTGCCAGCAGCGACCGGGACATTCGGGCTTTCTTT. The gene calls are TRBV7-9 and TRBJ1-1, with D tentatively TRBD1 (6 bases). CDR1 is SEHNR and CDR2 is FQNEAQ in the germline V gene (reference sequence). Deletions cut 5 bases from V and 11 bases from J, with 15 bases between. CDR3 size: 12 residues.

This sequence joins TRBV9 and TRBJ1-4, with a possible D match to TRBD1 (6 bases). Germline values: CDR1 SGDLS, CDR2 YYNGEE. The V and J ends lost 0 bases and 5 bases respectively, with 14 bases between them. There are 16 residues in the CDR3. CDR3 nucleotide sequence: TGTGCCAGCAGCGTAGCTTCGGGGGCGGAAAATGAAAAACTGTTTTTT. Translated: CASSVASGAENEKLFF. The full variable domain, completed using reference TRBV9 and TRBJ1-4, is DSGVTQTPKHLITATGQRVTLRCSPRSGDLSVYWYQQSLDQGLQFLIQYYNGEERAKGNILERFSAQQFPDLHSELNLSSLELGDSALYFCASSVASGAENEKLFFGSGTQLSVL.

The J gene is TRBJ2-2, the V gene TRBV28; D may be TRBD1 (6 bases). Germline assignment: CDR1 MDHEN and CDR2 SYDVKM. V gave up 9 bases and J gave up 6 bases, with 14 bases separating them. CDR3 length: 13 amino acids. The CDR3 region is CASYEQGSGELFF. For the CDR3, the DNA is TGTGCCAGTTACGAACAGGGCTCCGGGGAGCTGTTTTTT.

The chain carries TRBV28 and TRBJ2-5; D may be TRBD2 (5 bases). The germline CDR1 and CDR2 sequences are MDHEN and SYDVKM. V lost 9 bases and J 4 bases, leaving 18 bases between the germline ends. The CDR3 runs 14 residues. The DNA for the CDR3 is TGTGCCAGTATGGGCGGGCCCCTTAGAGAGACCCAGTACTTC. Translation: CASMGGPLRETQYF. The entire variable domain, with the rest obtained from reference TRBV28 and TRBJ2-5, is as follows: DVKVTQSSRYLVKRTGEKVFLECVQDMDHENMFWYRQDPGLGLRLIYFSYDVKMKEKGDIPEGYSVSREKKERFSLILESASTNQTSMYLCASMGGPLRETQYFGPGTRLLVL.

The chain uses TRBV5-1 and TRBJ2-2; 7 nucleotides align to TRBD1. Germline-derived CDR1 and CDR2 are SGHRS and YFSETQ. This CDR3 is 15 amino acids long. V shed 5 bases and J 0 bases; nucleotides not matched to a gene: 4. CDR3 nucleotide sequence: TGCGCCAGCAGTTACGGGACAGCGAACACCGGGGAGCTGTTTTTT. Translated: CASSYGTANTGELFF.